This is a list of T cell receptor beta chains from one sample in a study of PD-1 blockade in mismatch repair-deficient tumors. Clones were read by immunoSEQ multiplex PCR, and TCRdb kept only the in-frame ones, dropping some. The sample shows about 39,000 clones, around four fifths of them seen only once. The sequencing here drew on PBMCs, taken roughly nine months after starting pembrolizumab. These receptors originate from an adult with mismatch repair-deficient cancer. Both conserved end residues are trimmed from each CDR3.

TRBV4-1 | ASGQDTEAF
TRBV5-1 | ASSVETGFPNYGYT
TRBV28 | ASSTPGGKVYEQY
TRBV5-1 | ASSIEGQDYNEQF
TRBV19 | ASSWTSGTINEQF
TRBV6-5 | ASSYSLSGGKGRLF
TRBV6-6 | ASSSQGYFHGYT
TRBV9 | ASSATGDSYNEQF
TRBV10-1 | ASSEGHSQGNIQY
TRBV5-4 | ASSRVAGQGPQETQY
TRBV7-3 | ASSRQGSGTEAF
TRBV10-3 | AISDYRESKPQH
TRBV19 | ASSPSGSSYEQY
TRBV6-1 | ASRGQGLAKNIQY
TRBV28 | ASRNNGDSRYGYT
TRBV27 | ASSLMRGQGYT
TRBV7-2 | ASSFARAGEAF
TRBV4-1 | ASSQELDTQY
TRBV10-3 | AISGGTFVDTEAF
TRBV9 | ASSAGTSGITDTQY
TRBV4-1 | ASSHRTSGWGTDTQY
TRBV10-3 | AISSGTGASQYTEAF
TRBV11-2 | ASSSSNYNEQF
TRBV27 | ASSLFREAGANVLT
TRBV19 | ATAGSGGAGELF
TRBV2 | ASSRRGNTIY
TRBV21-1 | ASSKGLASGGGYNEQF
TRBV2 | ASSKDRNEQY